The text below deals with one T cell receptor (beta chain). Authors' data handling: Amplification with reference gene primers provided the estimates of nucleated cell counts. Method: immunoSEQ multiplex PCR; TCRdb's copy keeps in-frame clones and lacks some. The V and J calls and clone size come from that table; D and trimming were worked out from the DNA. Among over 200,000 clones listed, about 88% were seen once. In germline, CDR1 is SGHRS, CDR2 YFSETQ. Trimming took 4 bases from V and 4 from J; bases not matched to a gene: 11. The CDR3 is made up of 18 amino acids. This sample stems from a study of blood T cell repertoires in COVID-19. Study as a whole: Donors in the United States, Italy and Spain gave samples during acute or convalescent COVID-19. T cells, B-cell-depleted T cells, or PBMCs provided the cDNA or gDNA that served as material.

The sequenced sample consisted of peripheral blood. The receptor was isolated from a man between 40 and 49 years old with acute or convalescent COVID-19. This sequence joins TRBV5-1 and TRBJ2-6; 10 positions agree with TRBD1. The CDR3, as DNA: TGCGCCAGCAGCCCCTCTCCCGGGACAGGGGCCGGGGCCAACGTCCTGACTTTC. This gives the protein CASSPSPGTGAGANVLTF. Based on the CDR3 plus reference TRBV5-1 and TRBJ2-6, the full variable domain is KAGVTQTPRYLIKTRGQQVTLSCSPISGHRSVSWYQQTPGQGLQFLFEYFSETQRNKGNFPGRFSGRQFSNSRSEMNVSTLELGDSALYLCASSPSPGTGAGANVLTFGAGSRLTVL.